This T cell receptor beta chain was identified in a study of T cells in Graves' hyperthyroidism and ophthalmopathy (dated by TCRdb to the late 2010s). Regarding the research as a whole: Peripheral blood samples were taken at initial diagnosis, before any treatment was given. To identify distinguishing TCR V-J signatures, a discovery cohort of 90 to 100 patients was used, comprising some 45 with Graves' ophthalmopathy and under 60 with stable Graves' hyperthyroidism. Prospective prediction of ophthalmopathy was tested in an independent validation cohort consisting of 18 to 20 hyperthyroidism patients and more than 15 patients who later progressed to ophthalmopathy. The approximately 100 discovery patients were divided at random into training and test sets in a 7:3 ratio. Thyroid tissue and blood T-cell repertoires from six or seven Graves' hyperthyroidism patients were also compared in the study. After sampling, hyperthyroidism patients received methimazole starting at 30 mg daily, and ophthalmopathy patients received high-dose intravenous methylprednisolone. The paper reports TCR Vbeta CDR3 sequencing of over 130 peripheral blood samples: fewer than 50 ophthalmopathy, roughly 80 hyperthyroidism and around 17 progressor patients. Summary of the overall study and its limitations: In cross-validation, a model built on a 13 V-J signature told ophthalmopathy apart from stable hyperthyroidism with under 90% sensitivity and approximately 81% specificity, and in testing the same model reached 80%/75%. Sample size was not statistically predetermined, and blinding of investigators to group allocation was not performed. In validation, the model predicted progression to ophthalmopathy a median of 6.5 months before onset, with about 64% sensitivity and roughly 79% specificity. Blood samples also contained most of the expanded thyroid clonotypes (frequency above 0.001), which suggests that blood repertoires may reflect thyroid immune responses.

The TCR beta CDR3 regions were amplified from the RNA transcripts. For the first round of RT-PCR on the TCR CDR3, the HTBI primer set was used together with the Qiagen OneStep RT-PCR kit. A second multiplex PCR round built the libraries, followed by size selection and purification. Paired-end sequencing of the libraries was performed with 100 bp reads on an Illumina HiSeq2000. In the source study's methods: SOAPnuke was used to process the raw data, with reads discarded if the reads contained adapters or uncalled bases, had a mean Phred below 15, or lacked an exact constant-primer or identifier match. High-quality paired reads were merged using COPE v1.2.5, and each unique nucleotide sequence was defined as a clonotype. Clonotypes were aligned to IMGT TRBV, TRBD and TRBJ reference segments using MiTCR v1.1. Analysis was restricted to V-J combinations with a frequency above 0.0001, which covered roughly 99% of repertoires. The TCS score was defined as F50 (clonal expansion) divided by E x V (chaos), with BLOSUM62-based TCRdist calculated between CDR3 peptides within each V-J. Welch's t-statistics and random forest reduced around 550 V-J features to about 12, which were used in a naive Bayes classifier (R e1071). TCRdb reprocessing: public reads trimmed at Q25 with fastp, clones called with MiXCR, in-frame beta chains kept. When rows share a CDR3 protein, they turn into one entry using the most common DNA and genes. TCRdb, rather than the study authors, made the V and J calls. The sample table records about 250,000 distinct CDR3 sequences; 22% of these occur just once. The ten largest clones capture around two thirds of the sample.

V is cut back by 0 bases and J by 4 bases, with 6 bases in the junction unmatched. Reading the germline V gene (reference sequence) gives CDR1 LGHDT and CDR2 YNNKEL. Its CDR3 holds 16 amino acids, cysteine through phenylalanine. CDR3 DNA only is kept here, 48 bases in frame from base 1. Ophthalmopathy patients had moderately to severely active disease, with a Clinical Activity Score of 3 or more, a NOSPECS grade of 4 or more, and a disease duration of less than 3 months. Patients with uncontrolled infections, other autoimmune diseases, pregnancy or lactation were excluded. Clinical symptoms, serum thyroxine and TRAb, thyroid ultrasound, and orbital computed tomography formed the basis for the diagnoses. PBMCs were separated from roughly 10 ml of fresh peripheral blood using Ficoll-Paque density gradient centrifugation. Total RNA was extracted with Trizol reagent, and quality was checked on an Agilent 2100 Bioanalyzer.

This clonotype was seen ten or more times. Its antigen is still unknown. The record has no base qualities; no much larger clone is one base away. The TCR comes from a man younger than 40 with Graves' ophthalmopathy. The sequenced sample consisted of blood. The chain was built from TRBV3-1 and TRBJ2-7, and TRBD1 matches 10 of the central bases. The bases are TGTGCCAGCAGCCAAGATCTGGACAGGGGGACATACGAGCAGTACTTC. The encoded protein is CASSQDLDRGTYEQYF.